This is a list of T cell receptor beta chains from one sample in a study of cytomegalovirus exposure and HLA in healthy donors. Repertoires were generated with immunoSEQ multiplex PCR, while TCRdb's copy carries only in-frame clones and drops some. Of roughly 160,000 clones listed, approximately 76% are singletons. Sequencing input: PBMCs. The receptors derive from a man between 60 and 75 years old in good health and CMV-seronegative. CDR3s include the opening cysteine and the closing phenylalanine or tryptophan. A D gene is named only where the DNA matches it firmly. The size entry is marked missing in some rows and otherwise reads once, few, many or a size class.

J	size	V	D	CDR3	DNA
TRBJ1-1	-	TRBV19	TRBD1	CASSTNRGGTEAFF	TGTGCCAGTAGTACCAACAGGGGGGGTACTGAAGCTTTCTTT
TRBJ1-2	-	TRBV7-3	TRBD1	CASSPGTGGGYGYTF	TGTGCCAGCAGCCCAGGGACAGGGGGAGGCTATGGCTACACCTTC
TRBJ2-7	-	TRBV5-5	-	CASSRNSDSYEQYF	TGTGCCAGCAGCAGGAATAGCGATTCCTACGAGCAGTACTTC
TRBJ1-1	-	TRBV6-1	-	CATPGLGFTEAFF	TGTGCCACTCCAGGGCTTGGATTCACTGAAGCTTTCTTT
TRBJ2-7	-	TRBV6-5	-	CASTAVSYEQYF	TGTGCCAGCACGGCAGTTAGCTACGAGCAGTACTTC
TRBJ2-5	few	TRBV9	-	CASSLSGQETQYF	TGTGCCAGCAGCCTCAGCGGACAAGAGACCCAGTACTTC
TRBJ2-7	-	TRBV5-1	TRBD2	CASSFWTSGGGSYEQYF	TGCGCCAGCAGCTTTTGGACTAGCGGGGGGGGATCCTACGAGCAGTACTTC
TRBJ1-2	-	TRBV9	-	CASSPSGGDNYGYTF	TGTGCCAGCAGCCCAAGTGGAGGAGACAACTATGGCTACACCTTC
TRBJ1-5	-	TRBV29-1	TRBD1	CSEHGTGNNQPQHF	TGCAGCGAACACGGGACAGGTAACAATCAGCCCCAGCATTTT
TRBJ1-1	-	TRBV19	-	CASLPGDRNTEAFF	TGTGCCAGCTTACCAGGGGACCGAAACACTGAAGCTTTCTTT
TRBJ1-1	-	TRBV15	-	CATTERVRTEAFF	TGTGCCACCACCGAGCGGGTTCGGACTGAAGCTTTCTTT
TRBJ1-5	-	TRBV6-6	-	CASAGETQHF	TGTGCCAGCGCAGGCGAAACCCAGCATTTT
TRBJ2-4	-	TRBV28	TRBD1	CASSFPGQLDENIQYF	TGTGCCAGCAGTTTCCCGGGACAGCTTGATGAAAACATTCAGTACTTC
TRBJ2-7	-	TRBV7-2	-	CASSLGQAQYF	TGTGCCAGCAGCTTAGGACAGGCTCAGTACTTC
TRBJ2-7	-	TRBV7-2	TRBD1	CASSNQGAFYEQYF	TGTGCCAGCAGCAACCAGGGGGCGTTCTACGAGCAGTACTTC
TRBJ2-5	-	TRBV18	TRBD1	CASSPPGDRQETQYF	TGTGCCAGCTCACCACCGGGGGACAGACAAGAGACCCAGTACTTC
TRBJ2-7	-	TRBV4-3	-	CASSQVIASAYEQYF	TGCGCCAGCAGCCAAGTAATAGCGTCTGCTTACGAGCAGTACTTC
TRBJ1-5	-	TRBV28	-	CASSPRSRREPQHF	TGTGCCAGCAGTCCTCGGTCCCGTCGGGAGCCCCAGCATTTT
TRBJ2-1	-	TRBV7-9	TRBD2	CASSSTSGISYNEQFF	TGTGCCAGCAGCTCGACTAGCGGGATCTCCTACAATGAGCAGTTCTTC
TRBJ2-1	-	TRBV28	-	CASVSQGSYNEQFF	TGTGCCAGCGTTTCCCAGGGGTCCTACAATGAGCAGTTCTTC
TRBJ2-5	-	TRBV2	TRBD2	CASTPGLAGQETQYF	TGTGCCAGCACCCCGGGACTAGCGGGGCAAGAGACCCAGTACTTC
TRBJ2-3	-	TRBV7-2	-	CASSLWESTDTQYF	TGTGCCAGCAGCTTATGGGAGAGCACAGATACGCAGTATTTT
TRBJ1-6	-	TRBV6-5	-	CASSYIQGGSPLHF	TGTGCCAGCAGTTACATACAGGGTGGTTCACCCCTCCACTTT
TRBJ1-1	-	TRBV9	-	CASSVVPEMNTEAFF	TGTGCCAGCAGCGTGGTGCCAGAAATGAACACTGAAGCTTTCTTT
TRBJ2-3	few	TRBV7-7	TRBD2	CASSSTYTSGGDTQYF	TGTGCCAGCAGCTCCACTTACACTAGCGGGGGAGATACGCAGTATTTT
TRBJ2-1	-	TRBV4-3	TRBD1	CASSQGQGGMNEQFF	TGCGCCAGCAGCCAAGGACAGGGGGGGATGAATGAGCAGTTCTTC
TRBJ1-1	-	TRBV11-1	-	CASSLLYTEAFF	TGTGCCAGCAGCTTACTGTACACTGAAGCTTTCTTT
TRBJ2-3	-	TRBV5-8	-	CASSLAGSVSTDTQYF	TGTGCCAGCAGCTTGGCCGGGTCGGTTAGCACAGATACGCAGTATTTT
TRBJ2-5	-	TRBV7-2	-	CASSFSASEQETQYF	TGTGCCAGCAGCTTTTCAGCTAGCGAGCAAGAGACCCAGTACTTC
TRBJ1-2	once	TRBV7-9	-	CSSQGGNNYGYTF	TGTTCCTCTCAGGGAGGGAATAACTATGGCTACACCTTC
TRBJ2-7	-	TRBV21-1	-	CASSKSSGTGEGEQYF	TGTGCCAGCAGCAAAAGCTCAGGGACAGGGGAGGGCGAGCAGTACTTC
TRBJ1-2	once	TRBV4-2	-	CASRALKSNYGYTF	TGTGCCAGCAGGGCATTAAAGTCGAACTATGGCTACACCTTC
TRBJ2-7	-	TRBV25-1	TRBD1	CASSGTGRNEQYF	TGTGCCAGCAGCGGGACAGGGAGGAACGAGCAGTACTTC
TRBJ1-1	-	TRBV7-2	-	CASSWGSHTEAFF	TGTGCCAGCAGCTGGGGCAGCCACACTGAAGCTTTCTTT
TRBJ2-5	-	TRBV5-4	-	CASSLPFSERQYF	TGTGCCAGCAGCTTACCCTTCTCAGAGCGCCAGTACTTC
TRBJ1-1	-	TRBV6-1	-	CASSEFGGGTEAFF	TGTGCCAGCAGTGAATTCGGGGGAGGCACTGAAGCTTTCTTT
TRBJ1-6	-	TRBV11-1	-	CASSPRTTRNNSPLHF	TGTGCCAGCAGCCCCCGCACGACCAGGAATAATTCACCCCTCCACTTT
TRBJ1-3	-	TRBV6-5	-	CASTGSGNTIYF	TGTGCCAGCACAGGCTCTGGAAACACCATATATTTT
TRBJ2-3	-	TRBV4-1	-	CASSQDVADTQYF	TGCGCCAGCAGCCAAGATGTAGCAGATACGCAGTATTTT
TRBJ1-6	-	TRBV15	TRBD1	CATSRDLMGQGGSPLHF	TGTGCCACCAGCAGAGATTTAATGGGACAGGGGGGTTCACCCCTCCACTTT